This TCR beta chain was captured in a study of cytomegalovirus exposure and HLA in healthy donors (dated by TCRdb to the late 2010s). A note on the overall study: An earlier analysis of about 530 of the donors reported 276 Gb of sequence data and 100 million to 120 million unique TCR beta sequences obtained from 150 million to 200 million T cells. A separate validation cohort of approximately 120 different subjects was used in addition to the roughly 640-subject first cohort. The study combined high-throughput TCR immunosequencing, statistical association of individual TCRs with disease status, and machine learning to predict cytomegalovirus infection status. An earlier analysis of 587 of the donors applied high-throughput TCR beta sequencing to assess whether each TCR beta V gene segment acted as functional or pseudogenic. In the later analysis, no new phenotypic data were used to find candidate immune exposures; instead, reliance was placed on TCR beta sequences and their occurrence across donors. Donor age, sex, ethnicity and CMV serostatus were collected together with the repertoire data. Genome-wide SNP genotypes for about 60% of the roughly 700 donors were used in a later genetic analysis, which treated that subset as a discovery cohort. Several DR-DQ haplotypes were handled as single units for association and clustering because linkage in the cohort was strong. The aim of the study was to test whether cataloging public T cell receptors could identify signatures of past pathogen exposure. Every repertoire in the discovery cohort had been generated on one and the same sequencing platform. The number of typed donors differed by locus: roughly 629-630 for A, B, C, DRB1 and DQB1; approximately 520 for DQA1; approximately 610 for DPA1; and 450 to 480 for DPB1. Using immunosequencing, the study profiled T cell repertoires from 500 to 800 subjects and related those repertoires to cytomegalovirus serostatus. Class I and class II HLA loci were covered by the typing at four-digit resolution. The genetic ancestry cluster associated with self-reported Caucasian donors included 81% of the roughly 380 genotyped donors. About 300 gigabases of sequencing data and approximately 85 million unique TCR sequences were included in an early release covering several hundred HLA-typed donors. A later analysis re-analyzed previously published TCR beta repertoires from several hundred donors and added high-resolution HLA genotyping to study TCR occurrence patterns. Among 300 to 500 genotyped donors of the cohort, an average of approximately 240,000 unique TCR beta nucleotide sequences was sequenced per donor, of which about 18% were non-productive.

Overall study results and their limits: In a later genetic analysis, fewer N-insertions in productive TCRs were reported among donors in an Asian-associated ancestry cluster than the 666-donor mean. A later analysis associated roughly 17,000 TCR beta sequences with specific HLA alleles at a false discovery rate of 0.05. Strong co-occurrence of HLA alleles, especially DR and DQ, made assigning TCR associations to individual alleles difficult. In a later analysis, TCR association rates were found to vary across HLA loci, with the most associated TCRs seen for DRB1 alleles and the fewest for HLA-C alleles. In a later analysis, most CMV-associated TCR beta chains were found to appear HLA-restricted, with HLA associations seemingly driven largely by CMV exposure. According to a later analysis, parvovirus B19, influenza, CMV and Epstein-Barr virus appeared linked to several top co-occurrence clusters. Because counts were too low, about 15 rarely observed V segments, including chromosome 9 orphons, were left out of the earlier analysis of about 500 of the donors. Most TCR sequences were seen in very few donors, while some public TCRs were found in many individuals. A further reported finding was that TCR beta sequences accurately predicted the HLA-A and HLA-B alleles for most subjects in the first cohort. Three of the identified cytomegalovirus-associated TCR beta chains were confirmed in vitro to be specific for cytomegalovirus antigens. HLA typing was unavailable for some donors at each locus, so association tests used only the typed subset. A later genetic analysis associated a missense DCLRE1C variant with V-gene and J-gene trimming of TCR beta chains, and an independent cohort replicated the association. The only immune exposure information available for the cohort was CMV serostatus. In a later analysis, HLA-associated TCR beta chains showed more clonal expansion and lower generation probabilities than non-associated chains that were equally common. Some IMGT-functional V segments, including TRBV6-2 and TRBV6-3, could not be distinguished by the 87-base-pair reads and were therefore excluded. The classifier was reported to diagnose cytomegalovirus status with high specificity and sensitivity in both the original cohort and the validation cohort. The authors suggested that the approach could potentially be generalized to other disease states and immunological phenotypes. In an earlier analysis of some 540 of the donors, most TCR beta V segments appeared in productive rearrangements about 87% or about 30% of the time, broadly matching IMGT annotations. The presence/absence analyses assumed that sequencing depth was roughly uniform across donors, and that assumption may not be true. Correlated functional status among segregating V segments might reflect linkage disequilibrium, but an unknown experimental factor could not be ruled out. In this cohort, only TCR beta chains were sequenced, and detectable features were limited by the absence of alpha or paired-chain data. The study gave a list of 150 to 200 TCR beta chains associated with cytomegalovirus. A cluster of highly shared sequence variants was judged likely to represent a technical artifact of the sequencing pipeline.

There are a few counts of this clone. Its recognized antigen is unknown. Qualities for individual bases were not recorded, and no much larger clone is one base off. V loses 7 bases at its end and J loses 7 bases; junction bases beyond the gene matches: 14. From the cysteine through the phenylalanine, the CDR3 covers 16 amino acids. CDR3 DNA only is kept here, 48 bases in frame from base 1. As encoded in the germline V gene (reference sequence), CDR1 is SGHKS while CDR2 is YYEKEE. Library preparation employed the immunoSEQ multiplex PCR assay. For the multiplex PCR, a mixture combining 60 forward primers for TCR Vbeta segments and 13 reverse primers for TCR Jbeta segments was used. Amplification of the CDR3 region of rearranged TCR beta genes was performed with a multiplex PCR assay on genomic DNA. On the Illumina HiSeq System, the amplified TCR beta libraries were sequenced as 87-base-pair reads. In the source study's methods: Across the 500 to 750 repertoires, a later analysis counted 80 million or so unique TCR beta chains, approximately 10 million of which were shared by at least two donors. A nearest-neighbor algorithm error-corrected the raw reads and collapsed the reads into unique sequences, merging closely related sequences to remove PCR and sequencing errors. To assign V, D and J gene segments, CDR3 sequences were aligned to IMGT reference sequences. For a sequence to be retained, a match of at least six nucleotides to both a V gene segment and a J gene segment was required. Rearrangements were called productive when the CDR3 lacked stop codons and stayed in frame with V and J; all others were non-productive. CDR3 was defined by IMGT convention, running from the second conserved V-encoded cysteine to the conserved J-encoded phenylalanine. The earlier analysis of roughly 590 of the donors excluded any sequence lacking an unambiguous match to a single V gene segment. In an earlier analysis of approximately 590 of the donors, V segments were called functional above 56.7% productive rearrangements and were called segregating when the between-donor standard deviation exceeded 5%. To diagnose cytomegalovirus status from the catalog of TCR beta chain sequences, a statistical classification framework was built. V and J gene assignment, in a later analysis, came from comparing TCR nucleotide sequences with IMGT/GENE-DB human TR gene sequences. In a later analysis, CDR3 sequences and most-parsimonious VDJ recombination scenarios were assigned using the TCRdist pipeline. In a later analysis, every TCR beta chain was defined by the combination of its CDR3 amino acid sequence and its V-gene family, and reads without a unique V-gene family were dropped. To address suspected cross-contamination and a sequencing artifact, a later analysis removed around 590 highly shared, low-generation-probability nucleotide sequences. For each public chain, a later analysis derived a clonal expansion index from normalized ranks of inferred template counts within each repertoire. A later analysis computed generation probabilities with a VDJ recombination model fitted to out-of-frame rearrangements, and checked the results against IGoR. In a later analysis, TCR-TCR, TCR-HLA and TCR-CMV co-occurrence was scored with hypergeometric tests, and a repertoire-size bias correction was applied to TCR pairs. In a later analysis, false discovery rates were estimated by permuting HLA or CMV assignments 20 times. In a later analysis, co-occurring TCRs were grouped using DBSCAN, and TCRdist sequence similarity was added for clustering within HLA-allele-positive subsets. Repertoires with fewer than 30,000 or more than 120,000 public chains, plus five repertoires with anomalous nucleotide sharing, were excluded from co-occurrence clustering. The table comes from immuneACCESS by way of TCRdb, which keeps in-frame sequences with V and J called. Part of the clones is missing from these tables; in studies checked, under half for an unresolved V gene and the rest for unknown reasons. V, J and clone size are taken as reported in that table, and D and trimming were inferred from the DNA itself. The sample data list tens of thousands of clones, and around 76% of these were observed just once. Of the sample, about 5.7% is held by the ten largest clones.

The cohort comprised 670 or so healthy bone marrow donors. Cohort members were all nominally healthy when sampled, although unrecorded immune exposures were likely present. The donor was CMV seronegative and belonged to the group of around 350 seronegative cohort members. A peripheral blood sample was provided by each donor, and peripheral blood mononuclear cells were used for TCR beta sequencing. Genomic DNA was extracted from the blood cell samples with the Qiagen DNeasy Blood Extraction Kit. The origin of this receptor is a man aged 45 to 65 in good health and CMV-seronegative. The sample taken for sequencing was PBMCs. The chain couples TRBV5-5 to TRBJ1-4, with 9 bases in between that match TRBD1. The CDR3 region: CASDSSPGQGVEKLFF. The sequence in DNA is TGTGCCAGCGACTCCTCTCCGGGACAGGGCGTTGAAAAACTGTTTTTT.